The next 20 T cell receptor beta chains were all read from a single sample in a study of fetal regulatory T cell absence and autoimmunity. Method: immunoSEQ multiplex PCR; TCRdb's copy keeps in-frame clones and lacks some. In the table there are some 46,000 clones, about 79% of which are singletons. The sequencing input was cord blood. The receptors stem from a newborn boy with IPEX syndrome.

J is TRBJ1-2 and V is TRBV2; 7 bases match TRBD1. This CDR3 has 12 residues. In germline, CDR1 is SNHLY, CDR2 FYNNEI. V gave up 6 bases and J gave up 8 bases; unmatched junction bases: 6. The CDR3 nucleotides are TGTGCCAGCAGCTGGACAGGACGGGGCTACACCTTC. Translation gives CASSWTGRGYTF.

The chain links TRBV5-1 to TRBJ2-7; 7 bases are shared with TRBD2. Trimming removed 2 bases from V and 3 bases from J; junction bases left unmatched: 5. CDR1 and CDR2 (germline): SGHRS, YFSETQ. There are 14 residues in the CDR3. Here the CDR3 reads CASSFSGGSYEQYF. The CDR3 nucleotides are TGCGCCAGCAGCTTTTCGGGGGGTAGCTACGAGCAGTACTTC. Supplemented by reference TRBV5-1 and TRBJ2-7, the full variable domain reads KAGVTQTPRYLIKTRGQQVTLSCSPISGHRSVSWYQQTPGQGLQFLFEYFSETQRNKGNFPGRFSGRQFSNSRSEMNVSTLELGDSALYLCASSFSGGSYEQYFGPGTRLTVT.

The genes are TRBV4-1 and TRBJ2-7; 12 bases fit TRBD2. The CDR3 has 15 residues. V lost 3 bases and J lost 7; bases outside the gene matches: 7. CDR1 is MGHRA, CDR2 YSYEKL, per germline. The CDR3 loop is CASSHTSGGLREQYF. The CDR3 nucleotides read TGCGCCAGCAGCCACACTAGCGGGGGGTTGAGGGAGCAGTACTTC.

The J gene is TRBJ2-1, the V gene TRBV6-1; 9 positions agree with TRBD2. J gave up 3 bases and V 5 bases, and 5 bases lay outside the gene matches. Germline V gene data show CDR1 as MNHNS and CDR2 as SASEGT. The CDR3 has 15 amino acids. The CDR3 DNA reads as TGTGCCAGCAGTCAGGAGACTAGCGGCTACAATGAGCAGTTCTTC. Translating gives CASSQETSGYNEQFF.

In regard to this clone: Other DNA sequences from this sample encode an identical CDR3 as well. The chain employs TRBV6-6 and TRBJ2-5, with TRBD1 as a possible D gene (6 bases). CDR1 is MNHNY and CDR2 is SVGAGI in the germline V gene (reference sequence). The V end lost 0 bases, the J end lost 2 bases, and 7 bases lay between the germline ends. The CDR3 length is 14 residues. The CDR3 region is CASSYSQGQETQYF. The DNA for the CDR3 is TGTGCCAGCAGTTACTCGCAGGGGCAAGAGACCCAGTACTTC.

This chain connects TRBV2 to TRBJ2-3; TRBD1 might be the D (6 bases). CDR3 length: 13 residues. Germline V gene data show CDR1 as SNHLY and CDR2 as FYNNEI. The V gene lost 7 bases and the J gene lost 2 bases, with 10 bases spanning the gap. CDR3 bases: TGTGCCAGCAAGGACAGACTCACAGATACGCAGTATTTT. Translation gives CASKDRLTDTQYF.

This chain connects TRBV2 to TRBJ1-6; 7 nucleotides match TRBD1. The germline V gene encodes CDR1 SNHLY and CDR2 FYNNEI. This CDR3 contains 15 residues. Losses at the gene ends were 9 bases for V and 6 bases for J; bases not matched to a gene: 11. The CDR3 DNA reads TGTGCCAGTCTTTCGGGACAGAACACTAATTCACCCCTCCACTTT. Its protein is CASLSGQNTNSPLHF.

This clone was counted between two and nine times. The chain uses TRBV7-2 and TRBJ2-1; 8 positions match TRBD2. Germline trimming cut 4 bases from V and 15 bases from J; bases unmatched to any gene: 5. The CDR3 totals 11 residues. Germline V gene lookup returns CDR1 SGHTA and CDR2 FQGNSA. In DNA form, the CDR3 reads TGTGCCAGCAGCTCCGGGACTAGTTGGTTCTTC. This translates into CASSSGTSWFF.

The table lists this clone with a few counts. The V and J genes are TRBV9 and TRBJ2-7, with a tentative D call TRBD1 (7 bases). The CDR3 length is 13 residues. Deletions cut 4 bases from V and 2 bases from J, with 10 bases between. Looked up from germline, CDR1 is SGDLS and CDR2 is YYNGEE. CDR3 residues: CASSPRGAYEQYF. As DNA, the CDR3 is TGTGCCAGCAGCCCCAGGGGGGCCTACGAGCAGTACTTC.

This clone was observed a handful of times. Other DNA sequences in this specimen translate into the identical CDR3. The chain's CDR3 is CASRPGTGGYEQYF. The CDR3 bases are TGTGCCAGCAGGCCCGGGACAGGCGGGTACGAGCAGTACTTC. The chain combines TRBV11-3 with TRBJ2-7, with TRBD1 matching 8 bases. With V trimmed by 6 bases and J by 4 bases, 8 bases remained unmatched. The germline gives CDR1 SGHNT, CDR2 YENEEA. CDR3 size: 14 residues.

The chain carries TRBV19 and TRBJ1-1; D gene uncertain. V was pared by 1 base and J by 0 bases, with 18 bases between. This CDR3 is 18 amino acids long. Germline V gene data show CDR1 as LNHDA and CDR2 as SQIVND (reference sequence). CDR3 DNA sequence: TGTGCCAGTAGTATAGGCTCGGGGTATGAGGCACTGAACACTGAAGCTTTCTTT. It translates to CASSIGSGYEALNTEAFF.

CDR3 DNA sequence: TGTGCCTGGAGTGTACCTAGCGGGGGGAACACCGGGGAGCTGTTTTTT. This sequence encodes CAWSVPSGGNTGELFF. The chain is built from TRBV30 and TRBJ2-2; 10 positions agree with TRBD2. Per the germline V gene, CDR1 is GTSNPN and CDR2 is SVGIG (reference sequence). The CDR3 is made up of 16 amino acids. The J segment lost 1 base and the V segment lost 0 bases, leaving 2 bases of the junction unmatched.

This clone was detected once. The chain employs TRBV2 and TRBJ2-3; no definite D call. Trimming pared 5 bases from V and 1 base from J, leaving 10 bases between. The germline V gene has CDR1 SNHLY and CDR2 FYNNEI. CDR3 size: 14 residues. CDR3 sequence (DNA): TGTGCCAGCAGTCCCAGCCTCCGCACAGATACGCAGTATTTT. Translating it yields CASSPSLRTDTQYF.

The V gene is TRBV6-6, the J gene TRBJ2-5; 9 bases align to TRBD1. From germline, CDR1 is MNHNY and CDR2 SVGAGI (reference sequence). V gave up 2 bases and J gave up 3 bases; unmatched junction bases: 4. This CDR3 has 15 residues. CDR3 sequence: CASSYQRDREETQYF. The CDR3 region has the DNA TGTGCCAGCAGTTACCAGCGGGACAGGGAAGAGACCCAGTACTTC.

This chain joins TRBV5-1 and TRBJ1-2, with 9 bases aligning to TRBD1. The V segment lost 4 bases and the J segment 2 bases; nucleotides outside the gene matches: 3. This CDR3 contains 14 residues. Germline assignment: CDR1 SGHRS and CDR2 YFSETQ. The CDR3 coding sequence is TGCGCCAGCAGCGTGGGACAGGGAAACTATGGCTACACCTTC. Encoded protein: CASSVGQGNYGYTF.

The CDR3 loop is CASSWTGGNTEAFF. The CDR3 DNA sequence: TGTGCCAGCAGTTGGACAGGGGGGAACACTGAAGCTTTCTTT. V is TRBV2 and J is TRBJ1-1, with 10 bases fitting TRBD1. The junction had 1 base not matched to a gene; V was cut back by 5 bases and J by 1 base. CDR1 SNHLY and CDR2 FYNNEI come from the germline V gene. The CDR3 spans 14 residues.

This chain connects TRBV6-4 to TRBJ1-1, with D perhaps matching TRBD1 (5 bases). The CDR3 covers 15 residues. CDR1 MRHNA and CDR2 SNTAGT come from the germline V gene. V was clipped by 10 bases and J by 5 bases, with 23 bases between them. CDR3 amino acids: CATRPYGTLLTEAFF. Here the CDR3 DNA reads TGTGCCACCCGTCCCTATGGGACCCTCCTAACTGAAGCTTTCTTT.

The genes are TRBV7-2 and TRBJ1-1, with 8 nucleotides matching TRBD1. The CDR3 has 13 residues. Germline CDR1 SGHTA, CDR2 FQGNSA. V shed 5 bases, J shed 4 bases, and the junction held 3 bases outside the gene matches. CDR3 nucleotide sequence: TGTGCCAGCAGCCCGGACAGGGCCACTGAAGCTTTCTTT. Its protein is CASSPDRATEAFF.

The rearrangement links TRBV13 to TRBJ1-4; 9 bases match TRBD1. CDR1 PRHDT and CDR2 FYEKMQ come from the germline V gene (reference sequence). J was trimmed by 14 bases and V by 5 bases; bases with no gene match: 9. CDR3 length equals 13 residues. CDR3 nucleotides: TGTGCCAGCAGCCCAGGACAGGGGCTGGGGCTGTTTTTT. It translates to CASSPGQGLGLFF.

The J gene is TRBJ2-1, the V gene TRBV7-2, with a possible D match to TRBD2 (5 bases). CDR1 and CDR2 from the germline V gene are SGHTA and FQGNSA. Trimming stripped 4 bases from V and 8 bases from J, with 9 bases between. The CDR3 spans 12 residues. Here the CDR3 reads CASSSDGDEQFF. CDR3 sequence (DNA): TGTGCCAGCAGCTCGGACGGGGATGAGCAGTTCTTC.